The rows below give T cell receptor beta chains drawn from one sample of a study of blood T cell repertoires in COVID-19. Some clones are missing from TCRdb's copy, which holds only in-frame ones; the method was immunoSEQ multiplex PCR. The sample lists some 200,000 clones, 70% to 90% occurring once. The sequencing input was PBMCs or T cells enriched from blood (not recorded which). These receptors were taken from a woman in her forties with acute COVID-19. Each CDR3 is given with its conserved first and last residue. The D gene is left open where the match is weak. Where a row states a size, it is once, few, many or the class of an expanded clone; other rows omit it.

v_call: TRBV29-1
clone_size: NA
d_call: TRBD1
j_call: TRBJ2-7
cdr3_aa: CSATTGGLGEQYF
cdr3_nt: TGCAGCGCCACAACAGGGGGCCTTGGCGAGCAGTACTTC

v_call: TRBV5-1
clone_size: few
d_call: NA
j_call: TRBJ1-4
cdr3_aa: CASSLVANEKLFF
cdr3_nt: TGCGCCAGCAGCCTAGTAGCTAATGAAAAACTGTTTTTT

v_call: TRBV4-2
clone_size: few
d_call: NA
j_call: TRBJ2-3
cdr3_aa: CASSQEVSGFGTDTQYF
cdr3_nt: TGTGCCAGCAGCCAAGAGGTTAGCGGCTTCGGTACAGATACGCAGTATTTT

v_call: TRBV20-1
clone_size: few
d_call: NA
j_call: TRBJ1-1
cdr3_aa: CSASRVLNTEAFF
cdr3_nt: TGCAGTGCTAGTCGAGTCTTGAACACTGAAGCTTTCTTT

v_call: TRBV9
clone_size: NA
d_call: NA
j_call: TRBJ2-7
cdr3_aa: CASSVAQGIGEQYF
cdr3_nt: TGTGCCAGCAGCGTAGCACAGGGTATAGGCGAGCAGTACTTC

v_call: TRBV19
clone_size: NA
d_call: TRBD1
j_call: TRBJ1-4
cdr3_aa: CASRTGDKLFF
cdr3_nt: TGTGCCAGTAGAACAGGGGACAAACTGTTTTTT

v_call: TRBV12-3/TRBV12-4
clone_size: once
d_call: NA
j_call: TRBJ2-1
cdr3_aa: CASGYRGLGEQFF
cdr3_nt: TGTGCCAGCGGGTACAGGGGACTCGGTGAGCAGTTCTTC

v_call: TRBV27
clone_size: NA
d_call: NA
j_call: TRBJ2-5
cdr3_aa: CASTPLGGALQETQYF
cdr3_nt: TGTGCCAGCACCCCCCTGGGCGGGGCCCTACAAGAGACCCAGTACTTC

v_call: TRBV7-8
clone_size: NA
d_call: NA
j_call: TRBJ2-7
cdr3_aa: CASSIRSYEQYF
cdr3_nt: TGTGCCAGCAGTATCAGGTCCTACGAGCAGTACTTC

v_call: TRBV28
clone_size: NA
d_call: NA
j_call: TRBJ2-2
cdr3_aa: CAPRRADTGELFF
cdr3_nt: TGCGCCCCCCGGAGGGCCGATACCGGGGAGCTGTTTTTT

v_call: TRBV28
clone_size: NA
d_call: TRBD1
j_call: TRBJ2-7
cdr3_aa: CASSDGGTGGQYF
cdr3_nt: TGTGCCAGCAGCGACGGAGGGACAGGAGGGCAGTACTTC

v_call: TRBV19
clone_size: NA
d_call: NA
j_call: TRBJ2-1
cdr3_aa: CASRNTGEQFF
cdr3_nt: TGTGCCAGTAGGAACACAGGGGAGCAGTTCTTC

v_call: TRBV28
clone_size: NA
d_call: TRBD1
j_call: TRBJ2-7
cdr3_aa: CASGTGAPYEQYF
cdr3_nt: TGTGCCAGCGGGACAGGGGCCCCCTACGAGCAGTACTTC

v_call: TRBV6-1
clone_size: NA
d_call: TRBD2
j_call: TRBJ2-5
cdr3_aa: CASSEGLVKTQYF
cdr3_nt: TGTGCCAGCAGTGAGGGACTAGTAAAGACCCAGTACTTC

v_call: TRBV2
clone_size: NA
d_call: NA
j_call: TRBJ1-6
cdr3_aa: CASRTQGLPLHF
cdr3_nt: TGTGCCAGCAGGACCCAGGGTTTACCCCTCCACTTT

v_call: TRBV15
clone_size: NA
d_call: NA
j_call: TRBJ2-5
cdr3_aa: CATSRVPGTRETQYF
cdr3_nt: TGTGCCACCAGCAGAGTTCCCGGGACACGGGAGACCCAGTACTTC

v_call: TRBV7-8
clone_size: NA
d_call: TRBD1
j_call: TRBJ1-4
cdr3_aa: CASSPPDRGSEKLFF
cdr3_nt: TGTGCCAGCAGCCCACCGGACAGGGGTAGTGAAAAACTGTTTTTT

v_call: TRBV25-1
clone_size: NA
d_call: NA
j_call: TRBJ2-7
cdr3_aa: CASSNSGREQYF
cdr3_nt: TGTGCCAGCAGTAATTCAGGGCGCGAGCAGTACTTC

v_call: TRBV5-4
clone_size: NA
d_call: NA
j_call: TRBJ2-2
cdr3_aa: CASSFVVTGELFF
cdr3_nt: TGTGCCAGCAGCTTTGTCGTTACCGGGGAGCTGTTTTTT

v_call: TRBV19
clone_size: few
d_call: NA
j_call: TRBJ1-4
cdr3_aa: CASSTSRQAEKLFF
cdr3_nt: TGTGCCAGTAGTACCTCCAGACAGGCTGAAAAACTGTTTTTT

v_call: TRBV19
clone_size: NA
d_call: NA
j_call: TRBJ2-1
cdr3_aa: CASTIGGITLGNEQFF
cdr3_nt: TGTGCCAGTACCATAGGAGGCATTACCCTAGGCAATGAGCAGTTCTTC

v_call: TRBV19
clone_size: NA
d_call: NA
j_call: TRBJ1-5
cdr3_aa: CASSIEVRWQPQHF
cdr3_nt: TGTGCCAGTAGTATAGAGGTTCGGTGGCAGCCCCAGCATTTT

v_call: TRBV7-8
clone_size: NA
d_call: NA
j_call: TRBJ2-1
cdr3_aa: CASSLAQGNQQFF
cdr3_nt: TGTGCCAGCAGCTTAGCCCAGGGGAATCAGCAGTTCTTC

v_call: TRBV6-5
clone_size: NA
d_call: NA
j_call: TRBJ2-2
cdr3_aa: CASSRTVNTGELFF
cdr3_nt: TGTGCCAGCTCGAGGACAGTGAACACCGGGGAGCTGTTTTTT

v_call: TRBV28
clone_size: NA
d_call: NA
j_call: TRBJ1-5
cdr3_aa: CASSSGVGNQPQHF
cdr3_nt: TGTGCCAGCAGTTCAGGGGTGGGGAATCAGCCCCAGCATTTT

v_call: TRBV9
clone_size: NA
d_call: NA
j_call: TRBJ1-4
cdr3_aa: CASSVGRATNEKLFF
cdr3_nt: TGTGCCAGCAGCGTAGGGAGGGCGACTAATGAAAAACTGTTTTTT

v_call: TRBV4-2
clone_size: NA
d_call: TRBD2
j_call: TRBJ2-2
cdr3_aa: CASSQDRRGANTGELFF
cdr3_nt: TGTGCCAGCAGCCAAGATAGACGGGGGGCGAACACCGGGGAGCTGTTTTTT

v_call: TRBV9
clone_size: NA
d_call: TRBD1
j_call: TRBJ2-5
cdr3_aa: CASSYRQGIKETQYF
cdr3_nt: TGTGCCAGCAGCTACCGACAGGGGATAAAGGAGACCCAGTACTTC